Listed below are T cell receptor beta chains from one sample, sequenced in a study of T cells after posttransplantation cyclophosphamide. The repertoire was sequenced with immunoSEQ multiplex PCR; TCRdb's copy has only in-frame clones and lacks some. Among around 66,000 clones listed, 85% to 95% were seen once. The specimen sequenced was PBMCs. Receptor source: a woman in her thirties in good health and a related stem cell transplant donor. Each CDR3 is given with its conserved first and last residue. The D gene is left open where the match is weak. Clone size is shown for a subset of rows, as once, few, many or a class of expanded clone.

>-|TRBV19|TRBJ1-4|-
CASRANEKLFF
TGTGCCAGTAGGGCAAATGAAAAACTGTTTTTT
>-|TRBV28|TRBJ2-1|TRBD2
CASSSLTSGRYNEQFF
TGTGCCAGCAGTTCCCTTACTAGCGGTAGATACAATGAGCAGTTCTTC
>-|TRBV28|TRBJ2-3|TRBD1
CASLDRGSTDTQYF
TGTGCCAGCCTGGACAGGGGTAGCACAGATACGCAGTATTTT
>-|TRBV6-6|TRBJ2-7|TRBD2
CASTTRTSGNYEQYF
TGTGCCAGCACCACGAGGACTAGCGGGAACTACGAGCAGTACTTC
>-|TRBV25-1|TRBJ2-2|-
CASSESVRDTGELFF
TGTGCCAGCAGTGAATCTGTCAGGGACACCGGGGAGCTGTTTTTT
>-|TRBV7-2|TRBJ1-1|-
CASSLGRGFTEAFF
TGTGCCAGCAGCTTAGGGAGGGGCTTCACTGAAGCTTTCTTT
>many|TRBV10-3|TRBJ1-6|-
CAISESTVLNSPLHF
TGTGCCATCAGTGAGTCAACAGTTTTGAATTCACCCCTCCACTTT
>-|TRBV7-9|TRBJ2-7|TRBD1
CASSRTGLRSYEQYF
TGTGCCAGCAGTCGGACAGGGCTTCGAAGCTACGAGCAGTACTTC
>-|TRBV4-3|TRBJ1-2|-
CASSQEVAGVFRYGYTF
TGCGCCAGCAGCCAAGAGGTAGCGGGGGTATTCCGTTATGGCTACACCTTC
>-|TRBV9|TRBJ1-2|TRBD1
CASSPQGGNYGYTF
TGTGCCAGCAGCCCCCAGGGGGGTAACTATGGCTACACCTTC
>-|TRBV9|TRBJ1-6|-
CASSVATGPYNSPLHF
TGTGCCAGCAGCGTAGCTACGGGACCCTATAATTCACCCCTCCACTTT
>-|TRBV6-1|TRBJ1-5|TRBD1
CASSERRQGAQPQHF
TGTGCCAGCAGCGAAAGGCGACAGGGAGCTCAGCCCCAGCATTTT
>-|TRBV7-2|TRBJ1-1|-
CASSLGGGNTEAFF
TGTGCCAGCAGCTTAGGTGGGGGGAACACTGAAGCTTTCTTT
>-|TRBV28|TRBJ2-1|-
CASSRPSGATNEQFF
TGTGCCAGCAGTCGACCCTCAGGGGCGACGAATGAGCAGTTCTTC
>few|TRBV10-3|TRBJ1-2|-
CAISESALRGRGGRGYTF
TGTGCCATCAGTGAGTCCGCCCTCCGGGGTCGTGGAGGTCGAGGCTACACCTTC
>-|TRBV5-1|TRBJ1-2|TRBD1
CASSSDRGGYTF
TGCGCCAGCAGCAGCGACAGGGGAGGCTACACCTTC
>once|TRBV12-5|TRBJ1-2|TRBD1
CASGLGRQGYGYTF
TGTGCTAGTGGTTTGGGCCGACAGGGGTATGGCTACACCTTC
>-|TRBV10-3|TRBJ2-3|TRBD1
CAISEEGQGADTQYF
TGTGCCATCAGTGAAGAGGGACAGGGGGCAGATACGCAGTATTTT
>-|TRBV5-4|TRBJ2-7|TRBD2
CASSTGLAGGEQYF
TGTGCCAGCAGCACCGGACTAGCAGGCGGGGAGCAGTACTTC
>-|TRBV7-2|TRBJ1-3|TRBD1
CASSLVTGAGNTIYF
TGTGCCAGCAGCTTAGTGACAGGGGCAGGAAACACCATATATTTT
>-|TRBV29-1|TRBJ2-2|-
CSVEWETGELFF
TGCAGCGTTGAGTGGGAAACCGGGGAGCTGTTTTTT
>-|TRBV5-5|TRBJ1-5|-
CASSLETRYVHEPQHF
TGTGCCAGCAGCTTGGAAACTCGATACGTCCACGAGCCCCAGCATTTT
>-|TRBV9|TRBJ1-6|TRBD1
CASSGGQGAGRSSYNSPLHF
TGTGCCAGCAGCGGTGGACAGGGGGCGGGCCGGAGCTCCTATAATTCACCCCTCCACTTT
>-|TRBV4-3|TRBJ2-3|-
CASSPLGGGATDTQYF
TGCGCCAGCAGCCCCCTGGGAGGGGGGGCCACAGATACGCAGTATTTT